This T cell receptor beta chain was retrieved from a study of blood T cells in healthy people across ages (dated by TCRdb to the mid-2010s). Describing the broader study: In model experiments, template switching captured about one uniquely barcoded TCR beta cDNA molecule for every two T cells. Four age groups were formed from the donors: young (average 16 years), middle-aged (around 39), aged (about 68) and long-lived (less than 85). For two donors (one aged 18 to 30 and one aged 80 or older), the study analyzed two additional independent replicas of 1 million unique cDNA reads from the same blood draw. To avoid experimental bias, donors of different ages were randomly spread across the sequencing lanes. Age-related changes in TCR beta repertoire diversity were measured in the study by deep sequencing normalized with unique cDNA molecular identifiers. Points the paper makes about the study in general: Estimates of total diversity from one million sequenced T cells were regarded as lower bounds and underestimates. Because profiling used bulk unsorted PBMCs, naive and antigen-experienced compartments could not be compared conclusively. There was a strong correlation between observed TCR beta diversity and the percentage of naive T cells measured by flow cytometry. As age increased, observed TCR beta diversity per million T cells dropped in a roughly linear way, and a significant reduction was already evident by age 40. The CMV infection status of donors was not known, potentially confounding age-related changes in expanded clonotypes. The long-lived group showed more naive CD4+ T cells, fewer expanded clones and increased TCR diversity than the aged group, suggesting age selection.

With respect to this clonotype: Its antigen is not yet known. The input lacks base qualities; no much larger clone sits a single base away.

Receptor libraries were prepared by 5' RACE. Sequencing was carried out with an Illumina HiSeq 2500. A second PCR of roughly 6 to 12 cycles was run with a J-beta primer mix and a sample-barcoded 5' primer. Each TCR beta cDNA molecule received a unique molecular identifier from a template-switch 5' adaptor carrying 12 random nucleotides. Each sample yielded at least 3 million CDR3-containing paired-end reads. First-strand cDNA was synthesized from all RNA with the Mint cDNA synthesis kit, primed by a TRBC-specific oligonucleotide. After uracil-DNA glycosylase treatment, a first 18-cycle PCR used universal primers M1SS and BC2_uni_R on all cDNA. Per the original workflow: For normalization, 1 million high-quality reads, each with a distinct molecular identifier, were randomly selected from each sample. Instead of being binned into consensus sequences, reads with shared molecular identifiers were discarded. MiTCR, set to a Q25 quality threshold and the strictest error-elimination algorithm, was used for CDR3 identification, clonotype clustering and error correction. A nonparametric unseen species model with Euler transformation was used to estimate lower-bound total TCR beta diversity. TCRdb reran the public reads through fastp at Q25 and MiXCR, keeping productive beta chains. Every entry covers one CDR3 protein and lists the most common genes and DNA from its rows. These V and J calls are TCRdb output, not the study's own analysis. This sample has about 1,400,000 distinct CDR3 sequences in its table, and roughly 45% of those were observed once. Under 8% of the sample comes from the top ten.

Germline trimming amounts to 6 bases on V and 5 bases on J, with 10 as the count of junction bases outside the gene matches. Per the germline V gene, LGHNA is the CDR1 and YNFKEQ is the CDR2. Taken from cysteine to phenylalanine, the CDR3 has 16 residues. Just CDR3 DNA is preserved here, 48 bases in frame from base 1. Systemically healthy Caucasian individuals from Russia, roughly 40 in total and aged roughly 6 to 90 years, were included as donors. Ten milliliters of peripheral blood were collected from each donor into EDTA-treated Vacutainer tubes. Ficoll-Paque density-gradient centrifugation was used to isolate PBMCs, with at least 6.5 million per sample. Total RNA, at least 6 micrograms per sample, was extracted from PBMCs with Trizol reagent. The percentages of naive CD45RAhigh/CD27high T cells were determined by flow cytometry on a PBMC aliquot from every donor.

Specimen: blood. This TCR was recovered from a woman aged 18-35 years in good health. The V and J segments used are TRBV4-2 and TRBJ2-3; TRBD2 aligns with 11 central bases. The CDR3 amino acid sequence is: CASRDVSGGAVDTQYF. The DNA sequence is TGTGCCAGCAGAGACGTTAGCGGGGGGGCCGTAGATACGCAGTATTTT.